These 2 T cell receptor beta chains were sequenced from one sample in a study of blood T cell repertoires in COVID-19 (dated by TCRdb to the early 2020s). Libraries came from the immunoSEQ multiplex PCR assay. Not all clones reach the TCRdb copy of this immuneACCESS table, which keeps in-frame sequences only. Checked studies attribute under half of the gap to unresolved V genes and leave the rest unexplained. For this sample there are around 200,000 clones; roughly nine tenths appear just once. The top ten clonotypes cover roughly 3.2% of the sample. The specimen sequenced was PBMCs or T cells enriched from blood (not recorded which). The origin of the receptors is a woman aged 45-59 years in a cohort exposed to, infected with or recovered from COVID-19 (not recorded which).

The chain is built from TRBV20-1 and TRBJ2-7, with 7 positions matching TRBD2. Germline CDR1 and CDR2: DFQATT and SNEGSKA (reference sequence). The V segment lost 3 bases and the J segment 3 bases; nucleotides outside the gene matches: 8. The CDR3 runs 14 residues. The CDR3 DNA reads TGCAGTGCTAGTAGGAACAGCGGGATCTACGAGCAGTACTTC. This sequence encodes CSASRNSGIYEQYF.

On this clone: Within the sample, other DNA sequences also encode this same CDR3. The chain is built from TRBV6-5 and TRBJ1-5, with D tentatively TRBD1 (5 bases). Trimming left V 2 bases short and J 6 bases short, with 8 bases between. CDR3 length: 13 residues. Germline-derived CDR1 and CDR2 are MNHEY and SVGAGI. CDR3 sequence reads: CASSYRGSQPQHF. Here the CDR3 DNA reads TGTGCCAGCAGTTACAGGGGAAGTCAGCCCCAGCATTTT.